This entry is about one T cell receptor (beta chain). This sample is drawn from a study of blood T cell repertoires in COVID-19. Libraries were prepared by immunoSEQ multiplex PCR; TCRdb keeps only in-frame clonotypes and omits some of them. The sample records nearly 250,000 clones, around 86% being singletons. Across under 25 US areas, participants ranged in age from about 18 to 90 years. Sequenced material: PBMCs or T cells enriched from blood (not recorded which). The source of this sequence is a woman aged 50 to 60 who had recovered from COVID-19.

The CDR3 DNA reads as TGTGCCAGCAGCCCAAGGACAGCGTTAAGCTTCCATGGCTACACCTTC. This sequence encodes CASSPRTALSFHGYTF. The genes are TRBV3-1 (or the pseudogene TRBV3-2) and TRBJ1-2, with D maybe TRBD1 (6 bases). The CDR3 extends over 16 amino acids. The germline V gene encodes CDR1 LGHDT and CDR2 YNNKEL (reference sequence). The V end was cut by 4 bases, the J end by 6 bases, with 21 bases between.